The 9 T cell receptor beta chains presented below share a single source sample, sequenced in a study of shared clonotypes between healthy human individuals. TCRdb keeps only in-frame clones here, not all; method: immunoSEQ multiplex PCR. Of 1.6 million or so clones in the sample, about 96% were seen once. The sequencing sample was made of naive CD4+ T cells sorted from blood. Sample subset: CD45RA+ positively selected. These receptors were collected from a man aged 25-45 years in good health.

The sample holds one count of this clone. The chain couples TRBV9 to TRBJ2-7, with 9 bases fitting TRBD1. The germline gives CDR1 SGDLS, CDR2 YYNGEE. Trimming cost V 3 bases and J 4 bases; bases outside gene matches: 11. The CDR3 is made up of 16 amino acids. The CDR3: CASSGHRDREKYEQYF. The CDR3 DNA is TGTGCCAGCAGCGGGCACCGGGACAGGGAAAAGTACGAGCAGTACTTC.

The J gene is TRBJ1-1, the V gene TRBV27, with 8 nucleotides matching TRBD1. Germline CDR1 is MNHEY and CDR2 is SMNVEV (reference sequence). The CDR3 sequence is 13 residues long. V was pared by 6 bases and J by 6 bases, with 6 bases of the junction left unmatched. DNA of the CDR3: TGTGCCAGCAGGCAGGACAGGGAGGCTGAAGCTTTCTTT. Translation: CASRQDREAEAFF.

The V call is TRBV6-1, the J call TRBJ1-5; tentative D call: TRBD1 (5 bases). Germline values: CDR1 MNHNS, CDR2 SASEGT. Trimming cost V 6 bases and J 3 bases, with 15 bases left between them. This CDR3 contains 15 residues. CDR3 amino acids: CASSPMQGSNQPQHF. CDR3 coding DNA: TGTGCCAGCAGCCCCATGCAGGGCTCCAATCAGCCCCAGCATTTT.

The rearrangement joins TRBV28 to TRBJ1-2; no definite D call. CDR3 length equals 13 residues. CDR1 and CDR2 (germline): MDHEN, SYDVKM. Trimming cost V 6 bases and J 4 bases, with 12 bases left between them. The CDR3 nucleotides are TGTGCCAGCAGACGAGGACGGCTCTATGGCTACACCTTC. Translated: CASRRGRLYGYTF.

The chain carries TRBV25-1 and TRBJ2-7; possible D gene TRBD2, 5 bases. The V end lost 7 bases, the J end lost 7 bases, and 11 bases lay between the germline ends. CDR1 MGHDK and CDR2 SYGVNS come from the germline V gene. This CDR3 has 11 amino acids. The DNA of the CDR3 is TGTGCCAGCACTAGAGGGCGGGAGCAGTACTTC. Translation: CASTRGREQYF.

The gene calls are TRBV2 and TRBJ1-5; TRBD1 might be the D (5 bases). The ends were cut back, 4 bases at V and 5 bases at J, with 9 bases in the middle. The CDR3 length is 13 residues. The germline V gene has CDR1 SNHLY and CDR2 FYNNEI. The CDR3 region has the DNA TGTGCCAGCAGTGGACAGCGGCATCAGCCCCAGCATTTT. This translates into CASSGQRHQPQHF. Filled out from reference TRBV2 and TRBJ1-5, the complete variable domain reads EPEVTQTPSHQVTQMGQEVILRCVPISNHLYFYWYRQILGQKVEFLVSFYNNEISEKSEIFDDQFSVERPDGSNFTLKIRSTKLEDSAMYFCASSGQRHQPQHFGDGTRLSIL.

The J gene is TRBJ2-5, the V gene TRBV7-9; 10 nucleotides align to TRBD1. Germline V gene sequence: CDR1 SEHNR, CDR2 FQNEAQ (reference sequence). CDR3 size: 14 residues. Trimming removed 5 bases from V and 4 bases from J; junction bases left unmatched: 4. The CDR3 loop reads CASSRDRGGETQYF. For the CDR3, the DNA is TGTGCCAGCAGCCGGGACAGGGGCGGAGAGACCCAGTACTTC.

The chain recombines TRBV28 with TRBJ2-7; possibly TRBD2 for D (6 bases). V lost 3 bases and J lost 7, with 22 bases in between. Germline V gives CDR1 MDHEN, CDR2 SYDVKM. CDR3 length: 16 residues. The CDR3 region is CASSFFSGTPSREQYF. The CDR3, as DNA: TGTGCCAGCAGTTTTTTCTCCGGGACTCCTAGCCGAGAGCAGTACTTC.

This clone was found a few times. V is TRBV2 and J is TRBJ1-5, with D possibly TRBD1 on 6 matching bases. Germline CDR1 and CDR2: SNHLY and FYNNEI. The germline V and J ends were trimmed by 5 bases and 4 bases, with 15 bases remaining between them. There are 15 residues in the CDR3. The CDR3 bases are TGTGCCAGCAGTCCGGAAGGGACACTAAATCAGCCCCAGCATTTT. Amino acid sequence: CASSPEGTLNQPQHF.